The 6 T cell receptor beta chains listed next were all sequenced from one sample in a study of blood T cell repertoires in COVID-19. Clones were sequenced by immunoSEQ multiplex PCR, and TCRdb holds only the in-frame ones, with some missing. The profile shows 200,000 to 300,000 clones, less than 90% of them singletons. Sequencing input: peripheral blood. The receptors originated from a man between 25 and 39 years old with active or convalescent COVID-19.

This chain uses TRBV4-1 with TRBJ2-5, with TRBD2 matching 10 bases. Germline assignment: CDR1 MGHRA and CDR2 YSYEKL. The V and J ends lost 1 base and 4 bases, in that order; junction bases with no gene match: 15. This CDR3 has 19 residues. The CDR3 DNA follows: TGCGCCAGCAGCCAAGGACGGCTAGCGGGGGTCCTCCTCGGAGAGACCCAGTACTTC. It translates to CASSQGRLAGVLLGETQYF.

This clone has a single count. The chain carries TRBV6-6 and TRBJ2-7; TRBD2 is a possible D gene (6 bases). The CDR3 consists of 14 residues. Trimming removed 6 bases at V and 1 base at J, with 13 bases between. Per germline, CDR1 MNHNY and CDR2 SVGAGI (reference sequence). The CDR3 here is CASRKDGGSYEQYF. The DNA of the CDR3 is TGTGCCAGCAGGAAGGACGGGGGATCCTACGAGCAGTACTTC.

The DNA for the CDR3 is TGTGCCGTAATCCGACAGGGGTGGGGGGGCAATGAGCAGTTCTTC. Translated: CAVIRQGWGGNEQFF. The chain carries TRBV5-8 and TRBJ2-1; weak D call: TRBD1 (8 bases). CDR1 SGHTS and CDR2 YDEGEE come from the germline V gene. V shed 10 bases and J shed 6 bases, with 23 bases lying between them. This CDR3 is 15 amino acids long.

There are a few counts of this clone. The chain is built from TRBV4-3 and TRBJ2-7, with D possibly being TRBD2 (5 bases). V lost 1 base to trimming and J lost 0 bases, with 22 bases between them. Germline CDR1 and CDR2: LGHNA and YSLEER. The CDR3 spans 19 residues. The CDR3 loop is CASSQVGGGGLAPSYEQYF. The DNA of the CDR3 is TGCGCCAGCAGCCAAGTAGGCGGCGGTGGGCTAGCTCCCTCCTACGAGCAGTACTTC.

The V and J genes are TRBV10-1 and TRBJ1-5, with D uncertain. Trimming took 3 bases from V and 3 from J, leaving 3 bases between them. Germline V gene sequence: CDR1 WNHNN, CDR2 SYGVQD (reference sequence). The CDR3 is 12 amino acids. CDR3 DNA: TGCGCCAGCAGTGACAACAATCAGCCCCAGCATTTT. This encodes CASSDNNQPQHF.

The chain is built from TRBV6-5 and TRBJ1-6, with TRBD1 as a possible D gene (6 bases). Trimming removed 0 bases from V and 10 bases from J, with 13 bases in between. Germline V gene data show CDR1 as MNHEY and CDR2 as SVGAGI. The CDR3 has 15 residues. CDR3 sequence reads: CASSYSRGSSSPLHF. CDR3 DNA: TGTGCCAGCAGTTACTCGAGGGGGAGCAGCTCACCCCTCCACTTT.